This TCR beta chain was captured by sequencing in a study of T cell responses to AZD1222 COVID-19 vaccine. Trimming removed 0 bases from V and 3 bases from J, with 8 bases in between. The germline V gene has CDR1 MNHNS and CDR2 SASEGT. The CDR3 covers 14 residues. Produced via immunoSEQ multiplex PCR; TCRdb's table is partial and in-frame only. The sample comprises around 20,000 clones, 84% of which are singletons, and 15% to 20% rests with the top ten. On this clone: Antigen: not known.

Points from the study as a whole: Close to half of all spike-specific TCRs reportedly target regions of the variants that are unmutated. Just 5 or 6 AZD1222 recipients tested seropositive at baseline. Clonal diversity may have been underestimated, and the donors were mostly white British, with more females than males.

This sequence was found in an adult who received the AZD1222 COVID-19 vaccine. Sample: peripheral blood, taken 28 days after the second AZD1222 dose. The V and J genes are TRBV6-1 and TRBJ1-2, with D tentatively TRBD1 (5 bases). The CDR3 DNA reads as TGTGCCAGCAGTGAAGCGCCAGGGTACTATGGCTACACCTTC. It codes for CASSEAPGYYGYTF.